The present T cell receptor (beta chain) was sequenced within a study of blood T cell repertoires in COVID-19. Individuals drawn from about 26 US areas were about 18 to 95 years old. TCRdb keeps only in-frame clones here, not all; method: immunoSEQ multiplex PCR. The repertoire holds a few hundred thousand clones, 90% seen once, with 0.6% to 0.7% in the top ten. The CDR3 consists of 15 residues. The germline gives CDR1 SGHKS, CDR2 YYEKEE (reference sequence). Trimming removed 2 bases at V and 7 bases at J, with 19 bases between. The source material was PBMCs or T cells enriched from blood (not recorded which). V is TRBV5-5 and J is TRBJ2-7, with TRBD1 as a possible D gene (5 bases). The clonotype comes from a young man who had recovered from COVID-19. This CDR3 reads CASSFMLQGVEEQYF. In nucleotides, the CDR3 is TGTGCCAGCAGCTTCATGCTCCAAGGGGTAGAAGAGCAGTACTTC.